This TCR beta chain derives from a study of T-cell reconstitution after alpha-beta-depleted transplantation in children. Preparation of the TCRbeta library involved a method that used unique molecular identifiers. Via MiXCR, TCRdb re-called the PCR reads, giving one row per CDR3 protein. This table has 150,000 to 200,000 distinct CDR3 sequences, 6.3% appearing once. With 3 bases removed from V and 7 bases from J, the gap between germline ends came to 13 bases. The CDR3 is 15 amino acids. The germline CDR1 and CDR2 sequences are LNHNV and YYDKDF (reference sequence). This clonotype has at least ten counts.

This sequence joins TRBV15 and TRBJ1-6; tentatively, D is TRBD1 (5 bases). The input for sequencing was PBMCs, taken before TCRalphabeta/CD19-depleted stem cell transplant. This receptor was taken from a girl in the first two years of life with combined immunodeficiency, due to receive a stem cell transplant. The CDR3 loop reads CATSSRQPSNSPLHF. The CDR3 coding sequence is TGTGCCACCAGCAGTCGACAGCCGAGCAATTCACCCCTCCACTTT. The full variable domain, completed using reference TRBV15 and TRBJ1-6, is DAMVIQNPRYQVTQFGKPVTLSCSQTLNHNVMYWYQQKSSQAPKLLFHYYDKDFNNEADTPDNFQSRRPNTSFCFLDIRSPGLGDTAMYLCATSSRQPSNSPLHFGNGTRLTVT.